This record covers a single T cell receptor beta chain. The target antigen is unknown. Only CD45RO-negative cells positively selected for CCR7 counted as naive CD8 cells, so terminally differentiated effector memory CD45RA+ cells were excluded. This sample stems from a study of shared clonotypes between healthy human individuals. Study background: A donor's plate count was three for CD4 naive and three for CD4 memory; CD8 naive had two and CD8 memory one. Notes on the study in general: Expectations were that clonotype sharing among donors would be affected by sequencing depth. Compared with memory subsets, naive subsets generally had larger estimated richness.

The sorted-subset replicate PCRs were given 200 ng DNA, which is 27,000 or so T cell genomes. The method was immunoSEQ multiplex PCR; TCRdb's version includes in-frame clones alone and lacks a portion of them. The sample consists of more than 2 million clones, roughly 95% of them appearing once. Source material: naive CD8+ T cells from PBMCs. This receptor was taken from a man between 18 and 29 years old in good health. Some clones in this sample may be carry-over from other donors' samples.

In DNA form, the CDR3 reads TGTGCCAGCAGCTTCCTAACCGACCTCGGACCTGAAGCTTTCTTT. Its translation is CASSFLTDLGPEAFF. This chain links TRBV7-9 with TRBJ1-1, with D uncertain. This CDR3 is built from 15 residues. From germline, CDR1 is SEHNR and CDR2 FQNEAQ (reference sequence). The V gene lost 3 bases and the J gene lost 6 bases, with 17 bases spanning the gap.